This TCR beta chain was documented in a study of T cell responses to AZD1222 COVID-19 vaccine. TCRdb's table, derived via immunoSEQ multiplex PCR, lists solely in-frame clones and lacks some. The sample has more than 80,000 clones, 90% to 95% seen once. Trimming took off 8 bases at V and 2 bases at J, with 12 bases between the two ends. Germline-derived CDR1 and CDR2 are SGHDN and FVKESK. This CDR3 contains 13 residues. On this clone: The antigen is undetermined.

General observations from the study: Reportedly, close to half of spike-specific TCRs are directed against unmutated variant regions. Clonal diversity may have been underestimated in mostly white British donors.

The material sequenced was peripheral blood, taken 28 days after the second AZD1222 dose. This rearrangement joins TRBV14 to TRBJ1-1; D unclear. The sequence was collected from an adult who received the AZD1222 COVID-19 vaccine. The CDR3 region has the DNA TGTGCCAGCCCCCACCGGGTTAACACTGAAGCTTTCTTT. It encodes CASPHRVNTEAFF.